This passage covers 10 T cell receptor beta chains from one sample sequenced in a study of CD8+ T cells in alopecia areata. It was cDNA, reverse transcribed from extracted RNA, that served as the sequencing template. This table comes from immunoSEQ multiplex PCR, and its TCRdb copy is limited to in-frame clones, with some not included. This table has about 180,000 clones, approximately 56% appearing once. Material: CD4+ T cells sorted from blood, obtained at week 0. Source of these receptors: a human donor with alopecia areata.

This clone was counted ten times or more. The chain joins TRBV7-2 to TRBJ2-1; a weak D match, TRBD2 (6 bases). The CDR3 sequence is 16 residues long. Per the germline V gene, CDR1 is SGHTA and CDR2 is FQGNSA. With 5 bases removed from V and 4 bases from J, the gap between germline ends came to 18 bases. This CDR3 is CASSPGSLAGYNEQFF. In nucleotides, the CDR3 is TGTGCCAGCAGCCCGGGCTCCCTCGCGGGGTACAATGAGCAGTTCTTC.

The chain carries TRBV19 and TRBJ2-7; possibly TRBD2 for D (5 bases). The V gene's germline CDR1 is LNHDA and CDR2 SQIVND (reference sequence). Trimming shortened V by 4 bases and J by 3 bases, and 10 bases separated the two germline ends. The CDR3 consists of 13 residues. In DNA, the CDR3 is TGTGCCAGTAGTACTAGCCGCGGCTACGAGCAGTACTTC. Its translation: CASSTSRGYEQYF.

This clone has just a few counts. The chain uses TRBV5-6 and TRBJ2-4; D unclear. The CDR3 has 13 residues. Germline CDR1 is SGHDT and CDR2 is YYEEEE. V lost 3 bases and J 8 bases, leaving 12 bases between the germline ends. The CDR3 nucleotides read TGTGCCAGCAGCTCAAATCTCCGGGACATTCAGTACTTC. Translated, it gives CASSSNLRDIQYF.

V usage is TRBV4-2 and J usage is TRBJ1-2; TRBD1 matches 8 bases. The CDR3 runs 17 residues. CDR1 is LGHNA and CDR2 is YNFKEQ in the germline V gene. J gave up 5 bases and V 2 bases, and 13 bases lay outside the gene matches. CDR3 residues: CASSQNPGQVTPYGYTF. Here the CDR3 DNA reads TGTGCCAGCAGCCAAAACCCGGGACAGGTCACTCCTTATGGCTACACCTTC.

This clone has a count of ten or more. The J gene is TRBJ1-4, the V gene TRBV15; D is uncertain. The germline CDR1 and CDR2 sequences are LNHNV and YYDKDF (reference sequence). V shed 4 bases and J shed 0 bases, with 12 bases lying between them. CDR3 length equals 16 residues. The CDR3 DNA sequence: TGTGCCACCAGCAAAAAACCCAGGTCAACTAATGAAAAACTGTTTTTT. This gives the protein CATSKKPRSTNEKLFF.

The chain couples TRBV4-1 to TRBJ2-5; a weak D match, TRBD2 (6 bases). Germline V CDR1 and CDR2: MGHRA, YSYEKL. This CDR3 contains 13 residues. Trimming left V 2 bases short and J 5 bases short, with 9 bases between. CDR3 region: CASSQQRGETQYF. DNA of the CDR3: TGCGCCAGCAGCCAACAACGGGGGGAGACCCAGTACTTC.

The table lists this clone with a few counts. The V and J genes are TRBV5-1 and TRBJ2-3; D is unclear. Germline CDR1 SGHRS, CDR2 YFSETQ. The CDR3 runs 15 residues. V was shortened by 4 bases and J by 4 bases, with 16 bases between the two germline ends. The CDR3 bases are TGCGCCAGCAGCCCAAGGCGCTTTGAGGCAGATACGCAGTATTTT. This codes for CASSPRRFEADTQYF. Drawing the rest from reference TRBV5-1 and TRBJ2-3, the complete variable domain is KAGVTQTPRYLIKTRGQQVTLSCSPISGHRSVSWYQQTPGQGLQFLFEYFSETQRNKGNFPGRFSGRQFSNSRSEMNVSTLELGDSALYLCASSPRRFEADTQYFGPGTRLTVL.

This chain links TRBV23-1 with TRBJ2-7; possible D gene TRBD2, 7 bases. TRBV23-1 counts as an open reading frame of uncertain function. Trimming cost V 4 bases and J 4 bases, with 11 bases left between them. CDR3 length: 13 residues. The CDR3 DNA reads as TGCGCCAGCAGTCGGGGGGGCGCGTACGAGCAGTACTTC. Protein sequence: CASSRGGAYEQYF.

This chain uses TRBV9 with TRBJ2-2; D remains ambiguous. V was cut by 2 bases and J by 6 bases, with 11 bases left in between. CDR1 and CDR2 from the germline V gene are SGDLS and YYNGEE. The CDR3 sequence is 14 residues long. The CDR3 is CASSVGLGSGELFF. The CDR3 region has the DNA TGTGCCAGCAGCGTGGGTTTGGGGTCCGGGGAGCTGTTTTTT.

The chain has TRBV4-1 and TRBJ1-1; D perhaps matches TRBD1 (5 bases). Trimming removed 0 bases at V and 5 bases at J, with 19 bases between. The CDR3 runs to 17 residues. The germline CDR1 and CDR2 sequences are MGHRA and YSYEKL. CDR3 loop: CASSQDWTKDGKTEAFF. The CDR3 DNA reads TGCGCCAGCAGCCAAGATTGGACAAAGGATGGGAAGACTGAAGCTTTCTTT.